The rows below give T cell receptor beta chains drawn from one sample of a study of OX40 agonist ivuxolimab in advanced cancers. TCRdb's copy holds only in-frame clones and misses some; the assay was immunoSEQ multiplex PCR. The top ten clones hold 50% to 60% of a sample with roughly 41,000 clones, over 75% of them seen once. The sample was CD4+ or CD8+ T cells sorted from blood, taken in a trial of the OX40 agonist ivuxolimab. The receptors were gathered from an adult with an advanced solid tumor such as melanoma, head and neck, liver or kidney cancer. Both conserved end residues are part of each CDR3. A D gene is named only where the DNA matches it firmly. Some rows mark clone size as missing; the rest say once, few, many or name a class of expanded clone.

clone_size,cdr3_length,d_call,j_call,v_call,cdr3_nt,cdr3_aa
.,15,.,TRBJ2-7,TRBV5-6,TGTGCCAGCAGTATTCCCGGGACGAGTACCTACGAGCAGTACTTC,CASSIPGTSTYEQYF
.,15,TRBD1,TRBJ1-5,TRBV7-2,TGTGCCAGCAGCTCACCGGGACAGCCCAATCAGCCCCAGCATTTT,CASSSPGQPNQPQHF
.,15,.,TRBJ1-2,TRBV18,TGTGCCAGCTCACTTACCACAGCTACTGACTATGGCTACACCTTC,CASSLTTATDYGYTF
once,20,.,TRBJ2-6,TRBV4-3,TGCGCCAGCAGCCAAGACTTTATGAAGGGGTTCAACTCTGGGGCCAACGTCCTGACTTTC,CASSQDFMKGFNSGANVLTF
.,16,.,TRBJ2-2,TRBV7-8,TGTGCCAGCAGCTTATCGGGGCTTGGGAGGACCGGGGAGCTGTTTTTT,CASSLSGLGRTGELFF
.,12,.,TRBJ1-2,TRBV7-8,TGTGCCAGCAGCTCCGATGGGTATGGCTACACCTTC,CASSSDGYGYTF
.,14,.,TRBJ2-7,TRBV5-4,TGTGCCAGCAGCCCGGGGACCGACCCCTACGAGCAGTACTTC,CASSPGTDPYEQYF
.,14,.,TRBJ2-3,TRBV2,TGTGCCAGCCGTCCGAGCGGGAGCACAGATACGCAGTATTTT,CASRPSGSTDTQYF
.,15,TRBD2,TRBJ2-1,TRBV19,TGTGCCAGTAGTATAGTAGGGACTAGTGGCAATGAGCAGTTCTTC,CASSIVGTSGNEQFF
.,15,TRBD1,TRBJ1-6,TRBV5-4,TGTGCCAGCAGCCTGCGGGGACAGTATAATTCACCCCTCCACTTT,CASSLRGQYNSPLHF